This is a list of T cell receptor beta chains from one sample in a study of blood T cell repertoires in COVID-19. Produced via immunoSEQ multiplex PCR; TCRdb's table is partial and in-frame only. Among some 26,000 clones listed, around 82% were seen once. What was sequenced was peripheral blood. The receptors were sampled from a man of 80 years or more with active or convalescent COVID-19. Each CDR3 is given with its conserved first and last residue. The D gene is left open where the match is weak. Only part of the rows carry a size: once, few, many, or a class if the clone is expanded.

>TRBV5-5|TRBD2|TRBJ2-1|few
TGTGCCAGCAGCTTGGAGGGACTAGCGGACAATGAGCAGTTCTTC
CASSLEGLADNEQFF
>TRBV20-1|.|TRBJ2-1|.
TGCAGTGCCGCCCCCAGGGATGAGCAGTTCTTC
CSAAPRDEQFF
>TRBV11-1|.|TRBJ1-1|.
TGTGCCAGCAGCCAAACAGATCTGAACACTGAAGCTTTCTTT
CASSQTDLNTEAFF
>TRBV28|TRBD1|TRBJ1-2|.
TGTGCCAGCAGAAAACCCATGCGAGGGACAGGCTATGGCTACACCTTC
CASRKPMRGTGYGYTF
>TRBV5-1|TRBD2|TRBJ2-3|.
TGCGCCAGCAGCGAAACTTTGTGGGTGCAGGCTCCGGGACTAGCGGACGGAGATACGCAGTATTTT
CASSETLWVQAPGLADGDTQYF
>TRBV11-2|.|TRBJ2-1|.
TGTGCCAGCAGTTTGGAGTATGAGCAGTTCTTC
CASSLEYEQFF
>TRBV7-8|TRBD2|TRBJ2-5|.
TGTGCCAGCAGCTTAGTGGCGGGAGGGCCCTCAGAGACCCAGTACTTC
CASSLVAGGPSETQYF
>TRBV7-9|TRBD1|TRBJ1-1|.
TGTGCCAGTCATACAGGGGGCACTGAAGCTTTCTTT
CASHTGGTEAFF
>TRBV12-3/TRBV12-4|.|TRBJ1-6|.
TGTGCCAGCACCGCTACGACAGATTCACCCCTCCACTTT
CASTATTDSPLHF
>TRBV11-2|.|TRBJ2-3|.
TGTGCCAGCAGCTTAGGCGCAGATACGCAGTATTTT
CASSLGADTQYF
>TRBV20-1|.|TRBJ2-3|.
TGCAGTGCTAGTGCTGGAGGCGGGATTGGGGGAACAGATACGCAGTATTTT
CSASAGGGIGGTDTQYF
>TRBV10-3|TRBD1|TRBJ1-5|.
TGTGCCACCACGGACAGGGTGAGCAATCAGCCCCAGCATTTT
CATTDRVSNQPQHF
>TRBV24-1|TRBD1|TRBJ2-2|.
TGTGCCACTAGAACAGGGGGCCACGGGGAGCTGTTTTTT
CATRTGGHGELFF
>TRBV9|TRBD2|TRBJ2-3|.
TGTGCCAGCAGCGTAGGTGGGGGGGACACAGATACGCAGTATTTT
CASSVGGGDTDTQYF
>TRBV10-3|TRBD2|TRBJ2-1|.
TGTGCCATCACGGGCGGGGGCAATGAGCAGTTCTTC
CAITGGGNEQFF
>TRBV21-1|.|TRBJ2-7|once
TGTGCCAGCAGCAAAAACTCGGAGGAGCGGGAGGGTCAGGAGCAGTACTTC
CASSKNSEEREGQEQYF
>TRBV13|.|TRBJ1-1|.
TGTGCCAGCAGCTCCCGCGGGACCTTAGGCGCTGAAGCTTTCTTT
CASSSRGTLGAEAFF
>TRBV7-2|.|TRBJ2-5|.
TGTGCCAGCAGCCAGAGAGGAGCAGCCCAAGAGACCCAGTACTTC
CASSQRGAAQETQYF
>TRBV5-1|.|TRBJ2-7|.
TGCGCCAGCAGCTCCCTCCCCCCCGCGGGGGAGCAGTACTTC
CASSSLPPAGEQYF
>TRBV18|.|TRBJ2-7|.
TGTGCCAGCTCACCGACCCCGGGGTTGATCGAGCAGTACTTC
CASSPTPGLIEQYF
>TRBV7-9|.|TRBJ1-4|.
TGTGCCAGCAGCTTATGGAGTTCCTACTTTAATGAAAAACTGTTTTTT
CASSLWSSYFNEKLFF
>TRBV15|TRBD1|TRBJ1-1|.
TGTGCCACCAGCAGAGGAAAGTTGGGACAGGGGGCTGTGAACACTGAAGCTTTCTTT
CATSRGKLGQGAVNTEAFF
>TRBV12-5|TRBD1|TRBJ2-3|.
TGTGCTAGCACGTCAGGGGGCGCAGATACGCAGTATTTT
CASTSGGADTQYF
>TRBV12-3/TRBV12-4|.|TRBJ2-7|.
TGTGCCAGCAGTCCGGGCTCCTACGAGCAGTACTTC
CASSPGSYEQYF
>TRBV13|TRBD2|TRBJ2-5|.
TGTGCCAGCAGCTTAAGGCTAGCGGAAGAGACCCAGTACTTC
CASSLRLAEETQYF
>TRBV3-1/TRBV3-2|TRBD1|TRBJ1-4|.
TGTGCCAGCAGCCGGGCAGGGGGGAATGAAAAACTGTTTTTT
CASSRAGGNEKLFF
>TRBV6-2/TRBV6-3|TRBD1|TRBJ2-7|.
TGTGCCAGCAGTTATACGACAGGGGGCTACGAGCAGTACTTC
CASSYTTGGYEQYF
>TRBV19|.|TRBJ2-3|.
TGTGCCAGTAGCACAGGGTACGGAGATACGCAGTATTTT
CASSTGYGDTQYF
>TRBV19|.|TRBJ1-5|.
TGTGCCAGTAGTATACAAGGCGGCGGCGGGCCCCAGCATTTT
CASSIQGGGGPQHF
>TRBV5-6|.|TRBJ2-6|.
TGTGCCAGCAGCTTTGACAGGCCGGGGGGGGCCAACGTCCTGACTTTC
CASSFDRPGGANVLTF
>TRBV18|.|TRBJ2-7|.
TGTGCCAGCTCAGCCGGTCTCCACGAGCAGTACTTC
CASSAGLHEQYF
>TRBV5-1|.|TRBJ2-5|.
TGCGCCAGCAGCTTTAGTCAAGAGACCCAGTACTTC
CASSFSQETQYF
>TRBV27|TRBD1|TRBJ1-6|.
TGTGCCAGCAGTCCCGACAGGGCCAGGAGAATGGGGGGTTCACCCCTCCACTTT
CASSPDRARRMGGSPLHF
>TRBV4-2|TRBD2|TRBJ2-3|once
TGTGCCAGCAGCCAAGGACTAGCGGGTACTAGCACAGATACGCAGTATTTT
CASSQGLAGTSTDTQYF
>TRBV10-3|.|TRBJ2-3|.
TGTGCCATCGGGGGGGGCGGGACAGGATTCACAGATACGCAGTATTTT
CAIGGGGTGFTDTQYF
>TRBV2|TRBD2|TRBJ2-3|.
TGTGCCAGCTCTCTGGGGCGGGGGAGCACAGATACGCAGTATTTT
CASSLGRGSTDTQYF
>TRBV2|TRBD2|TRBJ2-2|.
TGTGCCAGCAGATCGGGAGGGAGGACCGGGGAGCTGTTTTTT
CASRSGGRTGELFF
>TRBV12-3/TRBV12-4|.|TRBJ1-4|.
TGTGCCAGCAGTGCCTCAAACGGGGATTTGTTTTTT
CASSASNGDLFF
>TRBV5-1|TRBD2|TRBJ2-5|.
TGCGCCAGCAGATCTGGAGGGGGACTAGCCAACCAAGAGACCCAGTACTTC
CASRSGGGLANQETQYF
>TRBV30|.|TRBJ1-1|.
TGTGCCTGGATTAAACAGGGAACTGAAGCTTTCTTT
CAWIKQGTEAFF
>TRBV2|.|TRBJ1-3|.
TGTGCCAGCAGTGAGTACAGGGCAAACACCATATATTTT
CASSEYRANTIYF
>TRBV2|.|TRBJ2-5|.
TGTGCCAGCAAGACACGTCTCCAAGAGACCCAGTACTTC
CASKTRLQETQYF
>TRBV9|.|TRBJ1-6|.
TGTGCCAGCAGCGTCGGGGGAAACGCGAATTCACCCCTCCACTTT
CASSVGGNANSPLHF
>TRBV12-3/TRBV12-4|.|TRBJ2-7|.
TGTGCCAGCAGTCCTGACAGATCCGAGCAGTACTTC
CASSPDRSEQYF
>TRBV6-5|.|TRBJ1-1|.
TGTGCCAGCAATTCTAGGTCCGGGGCTGAAGCTTTCTTT
CASNSRSGAEAFF
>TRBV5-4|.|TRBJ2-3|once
TGTGCCAGCAACTCGAAGGGGCTTAGCACAGATACGCAGTATTTT
CASNSKGLSTDTQYF
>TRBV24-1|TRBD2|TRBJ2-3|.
TGTGCCACCAGTGACCCAGGGACTAGCGGGAGGCCGAGGATAGATACGCAGTATTTT
CATSDPGTSGRPRIDTQYF
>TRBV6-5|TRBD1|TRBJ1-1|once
TGTGCCAGCATCAGGACAGGGTCCCGAGCCGCTGAAGCTTTCTTT
CASIRTGSRAAEAFF
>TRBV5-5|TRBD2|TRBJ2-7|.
TGTGCCAGCAGCTTGGGTGTTAGCGGGGGGTCCTACGAGCAGTACTTC
CASSLGVSGGSYEQYF
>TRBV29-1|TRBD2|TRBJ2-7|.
TGCAGCGTTGGGACTAGCGGGGGAGTTAACTACGAGCAGTACTTC
CSVGTSGGVNYEQYF
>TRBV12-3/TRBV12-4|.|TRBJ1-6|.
TGTGCCAGCAGTTTCCAGGTCGATTCACCCCTCCACTTT
CASSFQVDSPLHF
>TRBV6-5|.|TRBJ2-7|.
TGTGCCAGCCGCAGCGTCTCCTACGAGCAGTACTTC
CASRSVSYEQYF
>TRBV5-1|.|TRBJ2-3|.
TGCGCCAGCAGCTTGGAAGGCAGGGGCTTAGATACGCAGTATTTT
CASSLEGRGLDTQYF
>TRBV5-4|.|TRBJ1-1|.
TGTGCCAGCAGCTTACCCCTAGGACAGCCAAAAGAAGCTTTCTTT
CASSLPLGQPKEAFF
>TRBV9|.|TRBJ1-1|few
TGTGCCAGCAGCGTAGGCGGGGGGCAGGATGAAGCTTTCTTT
CASSVGGGQDEAFF